This T cell receptor beta chain was retrieved from a study of beta chain features in type 1 diabetes. On the study more broadly: Cells sorted and examined across all samples totaled approximately 100,000,000. General study points: Relative to healthy donors, patients appeared to have naive, central memory and Treg TCRB repertoires that were more similar.

As to this clone: Its antigen remains unidentified.

CD45RO/CCR7/CD25/CD127/CD95/CD27 sorting isolated CD4+ naive, central memory, regulatory and stem cell-like memory cells. The authors obtained over 98% purity in all sorted populations. Reverse transcribing all isolated RNA meant expressed TCRB transcripts were sequenced. TCRdb keeps only in-frame clones here, not all; method: immunoSEQ multiplex PCR. The table includes around 400,000 clones, about 15% detected once. Sequencing was done on a sample of naive CD4+ T cells from blood. This sequence originates from a young woman in good health.

Here the CDR3 DNA reads TGTGCCAGCAAGAGGGCGGGAGGCCCTAGCACAGATACGCAGTATTTT. This encodes CASKRAGGPSTDTQYF. J is TRBJ2-3 and V is TRBV14; 8 nucleotides match TRBD2. The germline CDR1 and CDR2 sequences are SGHDN and FVKESK. The CDR3 consists of 16 residues. Germline trimming cut 7 bases from V and 0 bases from J; bases unmatched to any gene: 9. Combining the CDR3 with reference TRBV14 and TRBJ2-3 gives the whole variable domain EAGVTQFPSHSVIEKGQTVTLRCDPISGHDNLYWYRRVMGKEIKFLLHFVKESKQDESGMPNNRFLAERTGGTYSTLKVQPAELEDSGVYFCASKRAGGPSTDTQYFGPGTRLTVL.